This TCR beta chain stems from a study of cytomegalovirus exposure and HLA in healthy donors. Study-level findings and limits: The authors enumerated 150 to 200 TCR beta chains as linked to cytomegalovirus. Certain indistinguishable V segments, among them TRBV6-2 and TRBV6-3, were excluded. HLA-A and HLA-B allele assignments for most subjects were reportedly predicted accurately using TCR beta sequences.

This CDR3 is built from 13 residues. Trimming stripped 2 bases from V and 4 bases from J, with 7 bases between. CDR1 and CDR2 (germline): LGHNA, YNFKEQ. PCR used 60 Vbeta primers and 13 Jbeta primers. Authors' methods: In a later analysis, around 87 million unique TCR beta chains included roughly 11 million shared by two or more donors. Only in-frame clones appear in the TCRdb table, and some are missing; sequencing was by immunoSEQ multiplex PCR. Clone size and V and J calls were adopted from that table, with D and trimming inferred from the DNA. In total, the table holds 65,000 to 95,000 clones. With regard to this clone: No antigen is known for it.

Sequencing used PBMCs. This TCR was sampled from a woman aged 60-75 years in good health and CMV-seronegative. The genes are TRBV4-2 and TRBJ2-3; tentatively, D is TRBD2 (6 bases). CDR3 DNA sequence: TGTGCCAGCAGCCAATGGGAGGCAGATACGCAGTATTTT. This codes for CASSQWEADTQYF.